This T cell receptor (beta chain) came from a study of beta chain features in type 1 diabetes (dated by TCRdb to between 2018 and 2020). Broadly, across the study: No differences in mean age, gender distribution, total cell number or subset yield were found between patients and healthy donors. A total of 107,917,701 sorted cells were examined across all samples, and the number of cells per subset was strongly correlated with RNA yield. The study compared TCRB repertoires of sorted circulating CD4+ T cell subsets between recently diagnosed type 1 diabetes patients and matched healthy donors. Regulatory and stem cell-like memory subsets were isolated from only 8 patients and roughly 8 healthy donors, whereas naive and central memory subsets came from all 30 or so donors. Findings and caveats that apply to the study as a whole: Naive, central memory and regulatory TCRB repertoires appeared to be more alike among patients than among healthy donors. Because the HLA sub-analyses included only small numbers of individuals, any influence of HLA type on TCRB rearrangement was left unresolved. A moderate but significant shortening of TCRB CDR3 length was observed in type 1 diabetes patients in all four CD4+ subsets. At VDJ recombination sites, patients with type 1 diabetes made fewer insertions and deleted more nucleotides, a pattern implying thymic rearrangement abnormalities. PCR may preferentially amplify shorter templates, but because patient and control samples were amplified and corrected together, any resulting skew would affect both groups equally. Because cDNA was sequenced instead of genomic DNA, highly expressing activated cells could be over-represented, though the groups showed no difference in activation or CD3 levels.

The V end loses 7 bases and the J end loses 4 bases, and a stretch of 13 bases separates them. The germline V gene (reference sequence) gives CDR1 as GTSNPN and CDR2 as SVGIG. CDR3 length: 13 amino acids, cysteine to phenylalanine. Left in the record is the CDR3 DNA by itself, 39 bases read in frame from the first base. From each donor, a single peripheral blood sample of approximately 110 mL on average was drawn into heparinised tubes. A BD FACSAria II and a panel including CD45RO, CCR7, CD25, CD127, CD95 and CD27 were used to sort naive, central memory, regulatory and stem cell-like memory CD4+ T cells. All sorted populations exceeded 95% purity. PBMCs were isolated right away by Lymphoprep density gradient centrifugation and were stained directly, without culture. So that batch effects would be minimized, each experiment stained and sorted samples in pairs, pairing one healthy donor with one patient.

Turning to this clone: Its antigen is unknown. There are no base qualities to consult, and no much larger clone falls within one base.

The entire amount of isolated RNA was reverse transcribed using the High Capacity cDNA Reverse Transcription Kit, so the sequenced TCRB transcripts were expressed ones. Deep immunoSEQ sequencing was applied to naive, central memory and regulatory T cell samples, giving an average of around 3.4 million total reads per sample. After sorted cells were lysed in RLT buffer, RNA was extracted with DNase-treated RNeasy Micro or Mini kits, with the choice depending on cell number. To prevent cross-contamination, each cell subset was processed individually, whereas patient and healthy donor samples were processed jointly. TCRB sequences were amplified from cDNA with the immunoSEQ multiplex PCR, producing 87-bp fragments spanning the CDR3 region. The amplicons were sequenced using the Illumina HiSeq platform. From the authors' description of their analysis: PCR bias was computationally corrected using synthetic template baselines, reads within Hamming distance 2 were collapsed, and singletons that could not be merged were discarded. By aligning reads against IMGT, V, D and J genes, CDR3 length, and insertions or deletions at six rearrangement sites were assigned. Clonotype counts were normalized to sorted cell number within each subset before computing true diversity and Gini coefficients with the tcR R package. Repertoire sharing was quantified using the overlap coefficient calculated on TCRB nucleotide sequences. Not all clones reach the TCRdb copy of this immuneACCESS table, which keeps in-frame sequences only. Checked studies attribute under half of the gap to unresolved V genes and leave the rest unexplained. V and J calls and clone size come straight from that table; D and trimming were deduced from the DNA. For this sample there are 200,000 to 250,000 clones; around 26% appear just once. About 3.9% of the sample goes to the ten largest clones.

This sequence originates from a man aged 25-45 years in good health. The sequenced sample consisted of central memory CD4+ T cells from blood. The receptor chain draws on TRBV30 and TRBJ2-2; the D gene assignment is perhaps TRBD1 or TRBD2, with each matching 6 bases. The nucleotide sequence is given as TGTGCCTCCGAGGGGGGAATCACCGGGGAGCTGTTTTTT. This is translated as CASEGGITGELFF.